This TCR beta chain was documented in a study of cytomegalovirus exposure and HLA in healthy donors. The study, taken as a whole, reports: Sequence variants that were highly shared formed a cluster that was likely a sequencing artifact. The study designated 164 TCR beta chains cytomegalovirus-associated.

Unrecorded immune exposures were likely, despite nominal health at sampling. V was pared by 1 base and J by 1 base, with 4 bases between. Per the germline V gene, CDR1 is MNHNS and CDR2 is SASEGT. This CDR3 contains 13 residues. Primers for the PCR totalled 60 Vbeta and 13 Jbeta. Sequencing used immunoSEQ multiplex PCR; TCRdb keeps in-frame clones, though not all of them. Seen here are 52,000 or so clones, 75% to 85% observed once, and the top ten hold more than 1.4%. As to this clone: Its antigen is unknown.

The genes are TRBV6-1 and TRBJ1-1; no clear D gene. This receptor was obtained from a female donor in good health and CMV-seronegative. Sequenced material: PBMCs. This CDR3 reads CASSEGGNTEAFF. The CDR3 region has the DNA TGTGCCAGCAGTGAAGGCGGGAACACTGAAGCTTTCTTT.